Each of the 8 T cell receptor beta chains below was sequenced from the same sample in a study of cytomegalovirus exposure and HLA in healthy donors. With 60 Vbeta and 13 Jbeta primers, the PCR was carried out. The table came from immunoSEQ multiplex PCR; TCRdb's copy has only in-frame clones and leaves some out. The sample carries approximately 180,000 clones, roughly four fifths recorded once. Sequencing input: PBMCs. The receptor source for this set is a woman in her 30s in good health and CMV-seronegative.

This chain uses TRBV4-3 with TRBJ2-7, with TRBD1 matching over 10 bases. Trimming removed 0 bases from V and 9 bases from J; junction bases left unmatched: 8. This CDR3 has 15 amino acids. Looked up from germline, CDR1 is LGHNA and CDR2 is YSLEER. CDR3 DNA sequence: TGCGCCAGCAGCCAAGAGAGAGGACAGGGGGTCGCGCAGTACTTC. Encoded protein: CASSQERGQGVAQYF.

This chain links TRBV5-4 with TRBJ2-7, with 12 nucleotides matching TRBD2. The CDR3 runs 14 residues. The V segment lost 0 bases and the J segment 5 bases; nucleotides outside the gene matches: 0. Looked up from germline, CDR1 is SGHNT and CDR2 is YYREEE (reference sequence). Here the CDR3 DNA reads TGTGCCAGCAGCTTGGGACTAGCGGGGGACGAGCAGTACTTC. Translated, it gives CASSLGLAGDEQYF.

The CDR3 coding sequence is TGTGCCAGCAGTACAACACGGACAGGGAGCGGCGAGCAGTACTTC. Protein sequence: CASSTTRTGSGEQYF. The V call is TRBV27, the J call TRBJ2-7, with TRBD1 matching 8 bases. The ends lost 5 bases at V and 6 bases at J; junction bases unmatched: 12. Germline V gives CDR1 MNHEY, CDR2 SMNVEV (reference sequence). This CDR3 comprises 15 residues.

The chain joins TRBV7-2 to TRBJ2-5; 7 bases match TRBD2. J gave up 3 bases and V 6 bases, and 13 bases lay outside the gene matches. The CDR3 has 16 residues. Germline CDR1 reads SGHTA; CDR2 reads FQGNSA. Here the CDR3 reads CASSPLAYITKETQYF. In DNA form, the CDR3 reads TGTGCCAGCAGTCCACTAGCGTACATCACCAAAGAGACCCAGTACTTC.

The chain recombines TRBV6-5 with TRBJ2-5; 7 nucleotides agree with TRBD1. This CDR3 comprises 16 residues. Trimming at V came to 2 bases and at J to 5 bases, leaving 11 bases not matched to a gene. From germline, CDR1 is MNHEY and CDR2 SVGAGI. CDR3 loop: CASSYTAGGSSETQYF. CDR3 nucleotide sequence: TGTGCCAGCAGTTACACCGCAGGGGGATCTAGTGAGACCCAGTACTTC.

This chain uses TRBV15 with TRBJ2-7; 7 bases line up with TRBD2. Trimming at V came to 0 bases and at J to 3 bases, leaving 5 bases not matched to a gene. The CDR3 covers 15 residues. Germline CDR1 and CDR2: LNHNV and YYDKDF (reference sequence). The CDR3 protein is CATSRDPASGYEQYF. The CDR3 nucleotides are TGTGCCACCAGCAGAGATCCGGCTAGCGGCTACGAGCAGTACTTC.

V usage is TRBV28 and J usage is TRBJ1-3; D not certain. With 7 bases removed from V and 4 bases from J, the gap between germline ends came to 11 bases. Germline lookup yields CDR1 MDHEN and CDR2 SYDVKM. The CDR3 spans 13 residues. CDR3 sequence reads: CASKRVAGNTIYF. The CDR3, as DNA: TGTGCCAGCAAGAGGGTAGCCGGAAACACCATATATTTT.

The V and J genes are TRBV19 and TRBJ1-2; the D gene is possibly TRBD1 (6 bases). Between the trimmed V and J ends, which lost 5 bases and 6 bases, there was a span of 16 bases. Germline loops: CDR1 LNHDA, CDR2 SQIVND (reference sequence). The CDR3 length is 14 residues. The CDR3 DNA follows: TGTGCCAGTAGTGCTACTTCAGGGGCTGATGGCTACACCTTC. This encodes CASSATSGADGYTF.